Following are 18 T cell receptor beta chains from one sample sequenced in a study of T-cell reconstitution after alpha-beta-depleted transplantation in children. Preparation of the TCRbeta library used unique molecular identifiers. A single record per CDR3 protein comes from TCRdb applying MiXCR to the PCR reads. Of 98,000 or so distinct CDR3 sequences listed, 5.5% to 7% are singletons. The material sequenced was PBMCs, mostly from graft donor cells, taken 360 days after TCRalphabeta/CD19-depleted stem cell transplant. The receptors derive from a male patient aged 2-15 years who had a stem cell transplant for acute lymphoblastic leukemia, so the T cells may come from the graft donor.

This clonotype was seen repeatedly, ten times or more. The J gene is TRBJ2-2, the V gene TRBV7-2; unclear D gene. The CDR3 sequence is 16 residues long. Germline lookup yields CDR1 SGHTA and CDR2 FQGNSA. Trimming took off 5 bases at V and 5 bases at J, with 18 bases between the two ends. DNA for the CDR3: TGTGCCAGCAGCGCTAGATTCGAGACGGAGACCGGGGAGCTGTTTTTT. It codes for CASSARFETETGELFF.

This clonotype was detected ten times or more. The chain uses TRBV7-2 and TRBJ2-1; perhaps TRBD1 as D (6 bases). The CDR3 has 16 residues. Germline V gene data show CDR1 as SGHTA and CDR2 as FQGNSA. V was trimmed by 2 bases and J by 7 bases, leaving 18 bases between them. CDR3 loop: CASSLRSDRRINEQFF. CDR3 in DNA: TGTGCCAGCAGCTTAAGAAGTGACAGGAGGATTAATGAGCAGTTCTTC.

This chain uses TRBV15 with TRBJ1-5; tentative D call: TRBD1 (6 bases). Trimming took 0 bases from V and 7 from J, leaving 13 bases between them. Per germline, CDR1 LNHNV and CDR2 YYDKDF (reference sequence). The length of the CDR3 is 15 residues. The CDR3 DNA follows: TGTGCCACCAGCAGAGAGCTAGACAGGACCCAGCCCCAGCATTTT. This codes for CATSRELDRTQPQHF.

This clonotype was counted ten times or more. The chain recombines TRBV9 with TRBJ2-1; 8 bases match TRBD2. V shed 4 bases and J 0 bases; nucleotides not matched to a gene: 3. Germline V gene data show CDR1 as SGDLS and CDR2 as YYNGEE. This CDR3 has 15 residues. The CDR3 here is CASSFSGASYNEQFF. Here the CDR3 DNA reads TGTGCCAGCAGCTTTAGCGGGGCCTCCTACAATGAGCAGTTCTTC.

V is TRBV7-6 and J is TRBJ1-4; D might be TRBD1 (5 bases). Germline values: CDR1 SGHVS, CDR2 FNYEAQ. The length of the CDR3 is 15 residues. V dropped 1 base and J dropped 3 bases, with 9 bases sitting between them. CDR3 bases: TGTGCCAGCAGCTTAGGCGGGGGGGCTAATGAAAAACTGTTTTTT. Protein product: CASSLGGGANEKLFF.

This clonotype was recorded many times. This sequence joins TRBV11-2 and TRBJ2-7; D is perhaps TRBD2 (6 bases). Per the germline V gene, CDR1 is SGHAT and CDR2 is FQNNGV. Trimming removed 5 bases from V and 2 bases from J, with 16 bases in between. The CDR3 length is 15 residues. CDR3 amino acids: CASSARTIGTYEQYF. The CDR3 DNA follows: TGTGCCAGCAGCGCCCGGACTATAGGAACCTACGAGCAGTACTTC.

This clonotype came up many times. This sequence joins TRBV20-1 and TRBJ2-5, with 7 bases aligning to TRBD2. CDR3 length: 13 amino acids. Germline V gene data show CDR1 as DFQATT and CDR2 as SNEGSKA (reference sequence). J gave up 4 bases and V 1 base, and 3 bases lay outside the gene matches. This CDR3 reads CSARGLARETQYF. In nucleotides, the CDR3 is TGCAGTGCTAGAGGACTAGCAAGAGAGACCCAGTACTTC.

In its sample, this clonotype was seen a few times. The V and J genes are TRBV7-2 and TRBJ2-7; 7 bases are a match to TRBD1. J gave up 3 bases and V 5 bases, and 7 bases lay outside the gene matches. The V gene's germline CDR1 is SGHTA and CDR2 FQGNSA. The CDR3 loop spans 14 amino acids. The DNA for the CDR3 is TGTGCCAGCAGCCGTTTGGGGACAGTCTACGAGCAGTACTTC. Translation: CASSRLGTVYEQYF.

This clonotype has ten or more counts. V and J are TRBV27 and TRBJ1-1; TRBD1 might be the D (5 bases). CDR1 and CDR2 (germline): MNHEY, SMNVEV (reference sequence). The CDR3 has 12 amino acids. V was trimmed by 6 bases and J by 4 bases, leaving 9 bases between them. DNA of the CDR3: TGTGCCAGCAGCGGGGACTCCACTGAAGCTTTCTTT. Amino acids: CASSGDSTEAFF.

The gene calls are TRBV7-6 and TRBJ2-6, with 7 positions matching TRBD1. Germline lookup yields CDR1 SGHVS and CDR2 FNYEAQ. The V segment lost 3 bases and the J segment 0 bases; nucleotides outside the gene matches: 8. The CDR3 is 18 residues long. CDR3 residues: CASSFLLGQVSGANVLTF. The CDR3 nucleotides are TGTGCCAGCAGCTTCCTCCTCGGACAGGTCTCTGGGGCCAACGTCCTGACTTTC. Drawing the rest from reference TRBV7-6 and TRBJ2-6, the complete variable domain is GAGVSQSPRYKVTKRGQDVALRCDPISGHVSLYWYRQALGQGPEFLTYFNYEAQQDKSGLPNDRFSAERPEGSISTLTIQRTEQRDSAMYRCASSFLLGQVSGANVLTFGAGSRLTVL.

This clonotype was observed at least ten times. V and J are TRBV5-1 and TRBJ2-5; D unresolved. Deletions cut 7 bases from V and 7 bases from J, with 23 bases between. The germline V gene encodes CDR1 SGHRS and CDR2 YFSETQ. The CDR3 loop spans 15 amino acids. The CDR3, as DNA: TGCGCCAGCGAAGAATCTTACGGCGGTACTCGGACCCAGTACTTC. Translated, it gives CASEESYGGTRTQYF.

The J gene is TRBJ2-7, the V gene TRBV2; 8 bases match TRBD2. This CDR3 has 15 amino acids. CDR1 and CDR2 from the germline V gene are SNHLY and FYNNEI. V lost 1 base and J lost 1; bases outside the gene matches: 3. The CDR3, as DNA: TGTGCCAGCAGTGAAGGGGCGGGGGGATCCTACGAGCAGTACTTC. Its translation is CASSEGAGGSYEQYF.

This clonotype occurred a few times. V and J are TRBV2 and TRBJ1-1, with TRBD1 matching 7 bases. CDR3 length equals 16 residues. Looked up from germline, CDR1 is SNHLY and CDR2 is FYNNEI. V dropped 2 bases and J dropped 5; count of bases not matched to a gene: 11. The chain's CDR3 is CASSEKDRKGQTEAFF. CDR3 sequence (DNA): TGTGCCAGCAGTGAAAAGGACAGGAAGGGTCAAACTGAAGCTTTCTTT.

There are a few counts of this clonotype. The CDR3 nucleotides are TGTGCCAGCAGCGGTTCCAGGGTTTTTTACAATGAGCAGTTCTTC. It is translated as CASSGSRVFYNEQFF. V usage is TRBV9 and J usage is TRBJ2-1, with TRBD1 as a possible D gene (5 bases). This CDR3 is 15 amino acids long. Trimming removed 3 bases at V and 4 bases at J, with 14 bases between. Per the germline V gene, CDR1 is SGDLS and CDR2 is YYNGEE.

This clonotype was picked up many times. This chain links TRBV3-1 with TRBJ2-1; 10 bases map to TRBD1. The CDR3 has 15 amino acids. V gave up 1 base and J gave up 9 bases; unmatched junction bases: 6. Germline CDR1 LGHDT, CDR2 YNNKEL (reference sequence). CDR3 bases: TGTGCCAGCAGCCAAGGGACAGGGGGTTTCGGTGAGCAGTTCTTC. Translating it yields CASSQGTGGFGEQFF.

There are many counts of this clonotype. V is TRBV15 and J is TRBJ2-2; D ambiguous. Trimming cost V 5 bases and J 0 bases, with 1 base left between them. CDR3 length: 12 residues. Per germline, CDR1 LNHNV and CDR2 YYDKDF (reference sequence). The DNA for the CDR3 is TGTGCCACCAGCCCGAACACCGGGGAGCTGTTTTTT. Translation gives CATSPNTGELFF.

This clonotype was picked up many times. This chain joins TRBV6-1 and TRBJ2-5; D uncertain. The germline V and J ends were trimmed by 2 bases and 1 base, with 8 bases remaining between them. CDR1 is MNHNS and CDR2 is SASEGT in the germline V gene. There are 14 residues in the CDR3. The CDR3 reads CASSERHRQETQYF. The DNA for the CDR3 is TGTGCCAGCAGTGAAAGACACCGCCAAGAGACCCAGTACTTC.

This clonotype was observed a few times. The CDR3 protein is CASSLYRGPQGQETQYF. The CDR3 DNA reads TGTGCCAGCAGCCTCTACAGGGGGCCCCAGGGCCAAGAGACCCAGTACTTC. The chain recombines TRBV7-4 with TRBJ2-5; 9 bases line up with TRBD1. Germline V lookup: CDR1 SGHVT, CDR2 SQSDAQ. The CDR3 is 17 amino acids. Trimming removed 5 bases from V and 1 base from J; junction bases left unmatched: 11.